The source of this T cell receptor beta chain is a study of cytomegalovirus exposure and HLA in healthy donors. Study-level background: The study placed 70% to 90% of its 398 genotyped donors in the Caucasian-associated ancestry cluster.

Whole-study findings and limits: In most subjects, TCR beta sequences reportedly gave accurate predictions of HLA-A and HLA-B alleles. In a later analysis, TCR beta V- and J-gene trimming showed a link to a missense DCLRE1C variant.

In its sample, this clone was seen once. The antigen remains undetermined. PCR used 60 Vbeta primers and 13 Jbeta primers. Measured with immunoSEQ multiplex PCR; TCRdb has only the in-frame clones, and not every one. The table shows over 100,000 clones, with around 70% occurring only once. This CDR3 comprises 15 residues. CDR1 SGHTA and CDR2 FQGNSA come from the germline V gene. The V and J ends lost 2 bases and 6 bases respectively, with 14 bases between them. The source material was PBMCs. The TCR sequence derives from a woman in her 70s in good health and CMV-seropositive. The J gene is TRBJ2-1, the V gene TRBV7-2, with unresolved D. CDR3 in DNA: TGTGCCAGCAGCTTACTGCGTCTAGGTGGCAATGAGCAGTTCTTC. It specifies CASSLLRLGGNEQFF.